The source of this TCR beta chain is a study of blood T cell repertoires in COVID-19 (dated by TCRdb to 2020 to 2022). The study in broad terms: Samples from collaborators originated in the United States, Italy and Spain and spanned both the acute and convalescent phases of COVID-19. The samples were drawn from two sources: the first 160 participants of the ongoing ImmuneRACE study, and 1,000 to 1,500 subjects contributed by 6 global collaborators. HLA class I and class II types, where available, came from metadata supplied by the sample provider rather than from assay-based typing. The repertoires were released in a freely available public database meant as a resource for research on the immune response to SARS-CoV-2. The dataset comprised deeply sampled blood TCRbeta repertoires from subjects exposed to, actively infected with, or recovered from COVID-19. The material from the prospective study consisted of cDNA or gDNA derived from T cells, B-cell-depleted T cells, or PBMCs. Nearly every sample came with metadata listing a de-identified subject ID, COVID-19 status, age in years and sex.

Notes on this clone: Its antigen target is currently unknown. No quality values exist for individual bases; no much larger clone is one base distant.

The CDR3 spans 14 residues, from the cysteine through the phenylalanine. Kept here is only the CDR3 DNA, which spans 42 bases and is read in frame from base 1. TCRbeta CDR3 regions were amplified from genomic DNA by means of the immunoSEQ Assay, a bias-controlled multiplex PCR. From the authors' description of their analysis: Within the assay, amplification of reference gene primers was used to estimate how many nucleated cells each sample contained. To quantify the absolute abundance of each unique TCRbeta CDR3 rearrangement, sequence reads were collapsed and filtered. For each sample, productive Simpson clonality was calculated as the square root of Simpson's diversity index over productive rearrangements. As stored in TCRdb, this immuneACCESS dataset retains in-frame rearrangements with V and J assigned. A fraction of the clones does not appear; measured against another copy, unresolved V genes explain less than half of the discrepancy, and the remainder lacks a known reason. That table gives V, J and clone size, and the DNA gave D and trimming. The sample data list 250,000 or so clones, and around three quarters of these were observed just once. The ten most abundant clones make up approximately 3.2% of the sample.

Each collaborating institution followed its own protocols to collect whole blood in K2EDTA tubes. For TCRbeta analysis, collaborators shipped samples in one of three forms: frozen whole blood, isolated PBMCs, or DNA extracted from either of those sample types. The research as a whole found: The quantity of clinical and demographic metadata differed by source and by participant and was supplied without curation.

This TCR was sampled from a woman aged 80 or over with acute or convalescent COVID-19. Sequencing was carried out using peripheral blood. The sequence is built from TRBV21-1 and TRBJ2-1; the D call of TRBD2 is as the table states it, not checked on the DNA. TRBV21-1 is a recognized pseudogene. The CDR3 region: CASSKALLDNEQFF. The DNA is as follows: TGTGCCAGCAGCAAAGCGCTCCTAGACAATGAGCAGTTCTTC.